The next 26 T cell receptor beta chains were all read from a single sample in a study of OX40 agonist ivuxolimab in advanced cancers. This table comes from immunoSEQ multiplex PCR, and its TCRdb copy is limited to in-frame clones, with some not included. This sample has about 44,000 clones; around 94% occur once, and the top ten carry approximately 11%. Sample: CD4+ or CD8+ T cells sorted from blood, taken in a trial of the OX40 agonist ivuxolimab. The source of these receptors is an adult with an advanced solid tumor such as melanoma, head and neck, liver or kidney cancer.

The chain uses TRBV11-3 and TRBJ1-5; D is perhaps TRBD1 (5 bases). The germline V and J ends were trimmed by 5 bases and 4 bases, with 12 bases remaining between them. This CDR3 region has 14 residues. The germline V gene encodes CDR1 SGHNT and CDR2 YENEEA. CDR3 DNA: TGTGCCAGCAGCCTCGGACGGGGGAATCAGCCCCAGCATTTT. Protein: CASSLGRGNQPQHF.

This clone was recorded once. V is TRBV25-1 and J is TRBJ2-5; 9 bases match TRBD2. Germline V gives CDR1 MGHDK, CDR2 SYGVNS. V lost 2 bases, J lost 4 bases, and 11 bases stayed unmatched. The CDR3 has 17 amino acids. The CDR3 coding sequence is TGTGCCAGCAGTGAACTCTCGGATAGCGGGAGAGGAGAGACCCAGTACTTC. As protein: CASSELSDSGRGETQYF.

The rearrangement joins TRBV9 to TRBJ1-4; D is perhaps TRBD1 (5 bases). CDR1 is SGDLS, CDR2 YYNGEE, per germline. CDR3 length equals 15 residues. The V and J ends lost 3 bases and 7 bases respectively, with 16 bases between them. In nucleotides, the CDR3 is TGTGCCAGCAGCGGCGGGACGGAGGTTGGTGAAAAACTGTTTTTT. Amino acids: CASSGGTEVGEKLFF.

The chain uses TRBV28 and TRBJ1-2; possible D gene TRBD1, 5 bases. Between the trimmed V and J ends, which lost 3 bases and 0 bases, there was a span of 14 bases. The CDR3 consists of 16 residues. Germline CDR1 and CDR2: MDHEN and SYDVKM. In DNA, the CDR3 is TGTGCCAGCAGTTTCGTAGGGGCGCCTGCTAACTATGGCTACACCTTC. Translation gives CASSFVGAPANYGYTF.

This chain joins TRBV11-2 and TRBJ2-2; 11 bases fit TRBD1. V was clipped by 5 bases and J by 0 bases; unmatched bases: 5. The germline gives CDR1 SGHAT, CDR2 FQNNGV. The CDR3 consists of 17 residues. The CDR3 sequence: CASSPGTGGSNTGELFF. As DNA, the CDR3 is TGTGCCAGCAGCCCAGGGACAGGGGGGTCGAACACCGGGGAGCTGTTTTTT.

The chain uses TRBV4-3 and TRBJ1-2, with D maybe TRBD1 (6 bases). CDR1 and CDR2 from the germline V gene are LGHNA and YSLEER. V was trimmed by 2 bases and J by 7 bases, leaving 14 bases between them. This CDR3 comprises 14 residues. The CDR3 spells CASSQSRGSSGYTF. CDR3 coding DNA: TGCGCCAGCAGCCAAAGCAGGGGCAGCAGTGGCTACACCTTC.

The chain carries TRBV9 and TRBJ2-7, with D possibly TRBD1 on 5 matching bases. The CDR3 is 12 residues long. Trimming shortened V by 3 bases and J by 2 bases, and 6 bases separated the two germline ends. Germline CDR1 is SGDLS and CDR2 is YYNGEE. CDR3 nucleotide sequence: TGTGCCAGCAGCGGACAGACCTACGAGCAGTACTTC. Translated: CASSGQTYEQYF.

The CDR3 DNA sequence: TGTGCCAGCAGCTTAGCGCCCCACCTCTACGAGCAGTACTTC. Protein sequence: CASSLAPHLYEQYF. V gene TRBV7-8 combines with J gene TRBJ2-7; D gene uncertain. V lost 0 bases and J 3 bases, leaving 9 bases between the germline ends. The germline V gene encodes CDR1 SGHVS and CDR2 FQNEAQ. This CDR3 has 14 residues.

The chain carries TRBV11-3 and TRBJ2-7, with 7 bases aligning to TRBD1. The V and J ends lost 4 bases and 3 bases, in that order; junction bases with no gene match: 3. The CDR3 runs 13 residues. The germline V gene has CDR1 SGHNT and CDR2 YENEEA. The CDR3 region is CASSSRTGYEQYF. CDR3 nucleotide sequence: TGTGCCAGCAGCTCGAGGACAGGCTACGAGCAGTACTTC.

On this clone itself: Its ends do not fully match the called genes, so a read error is possible. The rearrangement links TRBV7-7 to TRBJ2-1; 9 bases align to TRBD1. Germline V gene data show CDR1 as SSHAT and CDR2 as FNYEAQ (reference sequence). This CDR3 is 15 amino acids long. CDR3 protein: CASSPDRGRDNEQFF. The CDR3 DNA reads TGTGCTAGCAGCCCGGACAGGGGAAGGGACAATGAGCAGTTCTTC.

The J gene is TRBJ2-7, the V gene TRBV6-5; 8 nucleotides align to TRBD2. The germline CDR1 and CDR2 sequences are MNHEY and SVGAGI. The CDR3 is 16 residues long. The V and J ends lost 0 bases and 4 bases, in that order; junction bases with no gene match: 8. The chain's CDR3 is CASSYSGLARTYEQYF. CDR3 coding DNA: TGTGCCAGCAGTTACTCCGGACTAGCCCGAACTTACGAGCAGTACTTC.

The chain has TRBV4-3 and TRBJ1-5; D uncertain. The CDR3 has 15 residues. Germline values: CDR1 LGHNA, CDR2 YSLEER. Trimming removed 0 bases at V and 7 bases at J, with 13 bases between. CDR3 loop: CASSQDRTGRQPQHF. The CDR3 bases are TGCGCCAGCAGCCAAGATCGCACCGGGCGGCAGCCCCAGCATTTT.

The chain is built from TRBV4-3 and TRBJ2-2; weak D call: TRBD2 (5 bases). Between the trimmed V and J ends, which lost 0 bases and 2 bases, there was a span of 13 bases. The CDR3 has 17 amino acids. In germline, CDR1 is LGHNA, CDR2 YSLEER. As DNA, the CDR3 is TGCGCCAGCAGCCAAGATCGGGCTAGCACCAACACCGGGGAGCTGTTTTTT. Its translation is CASSQDRASTNTGELFF.

The rearrangement links TRBV6-5 to TRBJ1-2; TRBD1 aligns across 8 bases. With 6 bases clipped from V and 4 bases from J, the junction kept 10 bases outside the gene matches. This CDR3 has 15 residues. Germline V gives CDR1 MNHEY, CDR2 SVGAGI. The CDR3 sequence: CASSHTQGDVYGYTF. The CDR3 DNA follows: TGTGCCAGCAGCCACACACAGGGGGACGTCTATGGCTACACCTTC.

The V gene is TRBV2, the J gene TRBJ2-1, with TRBD2 matching over 12 bases. Germline values: CDR1 SNHLY, CDR2 FYNNEI. V dropped 0 bases and J dropped 8; count of bases not matched to a gene: 2. This CDR3 contains 15 residues. The CDR3 is CASSEASSGRDEQFF. For the CDR3, the DNA is TGTGCCAGCAGTGAAGCCTCTAGCGGGAGGGATGAGCAGTTCTTC.

This rearrangement joins TRBV28 to TRBJ2-3; D may be TRBD1 (6 bases). The CDR3 has 15 residues. Trimming shortened V by 3 bases and J by 0 bases, and 10 bases separated the two germline ends. Per germline, CDR1 MDHEN and CDR2 SYDVKM. The DNA for the CDR3 is TGTGCCAGCAGTTTCCGACAGGTTAGCACAGATACGCAGTATTTT. It translates to CASSFRQVSTDTQYF.

The genes are TRBV7-8 and TRBJ1-2; 10 bases are a match to TRBD1. The CDR3 is 14 residues long. Germline CDR1 is SGHVS and CDR2 is FQNEAQ. V gave up 5 bases and J gave up 4 bases; unmatched junction bases: 4. The CDR3 reads CASSKGTGAYGYTF. In nucleotides, the CDR3 is TGTGCCAGCAGCAAGGGGACAGGGGCCTATGGCTACACCTTC.

J is TRBJ2-7 and V is TRBV10-2; a weak D match, TRBD2 (6 bases). This CDR3 comprises 11 residues. With 3 bases removed from V and 7 bases from J, the gap between germline ends came to 7 bases. The germline CDR1 and CDR2 sequences are WSHSY and SAAADI. The CDR3 DNA reads as TGCGCCAGCAGTGATGGAGGGGAGCAGTACTTC. This gives the protein CASSDGGEQYF.

The rearrangement uses TRBV6-5 and TRBJ2-5; D gene unclear. Trimming shortened V by 5 bases and J by 0 bases, and 13 bases separated the two germline ends. Germline V lookup: CDR1 MNHEY, CDR2 SVGAGI. The CDR3 has 15 amino acids. The CDR3 region has the DNA TGTGCCAGCAGTCCGTTCCTAGGGTACCAAGAGACCCAGTACTTC. This encodes CASSPFLGYQETQYF.

This clone was found once. V gene TRBV13 combines with J gene TRBJ1-1, with D perhaps matching TRBD1 (5 bases). The length of the CDR3 is 16 residues. Trimming cost V 5 bases and J 3 bases, with 19 bases left between them. Germline CDR1 PRHDT, CDR2 FYEKMQ (reference sequence). The CDR3 nucleotides are TGTGCCAGCAGCGGACGGCCACATCAGGGTTACACTGAAGCTTTCTTT. Translation: CASSGRPHQGYTEAFF.

This clone was seen once. The CDR3 sequence: CASSQDRGSRSYEQYF. DNA for the CDR3: TGCGCCAGCAGCCAAGATAGGGGAAGCCGATCCTACGAGCAGTACTTC. V is TRBV4-1 and J is TRBJ2-7; D might be TRBD1 (5 bases). V was pared by 0 bases and J by 1 base, with 13 bases between. Germline-derived CDR1 and CDR2 are MGHRA and YSYEKL. This CDR3 is built from 16 residues.

This chain uses TRBV7-6 with TRBJ2-1, with TRBD2 identical over 11 bases. Germline values: CDR1 SGHVS, CDR2 FNYEAQ. CDR3 length: 14 residues. V lost 4 bases and J lost 9; bases outside the gene matches: 5. DNA of the CDR3: TGTGCCAGCAGCTCTGGGACTAGCGGAGCTGAGCAGTTCTTC. As protein: CASSSGTSGAEQFF.

The V and J genes are TRBV14 and TRBJ2-1; D remains ambiguous. The CDR3 contains 13 residues. Germline CDR1 is SGHDN and CDR2 is FVKESK. Trimming removed 1 base from V and 7 bases from J, with 8 bases in between. The CDR3 loop is CASSQVARNEQFF. CDR3 in DNA: TGTGCCAGCAGCCAAGTCGCCCGTAATGAGCAGTTCTTC.

The chain employs TRBV13 and TRBJ1-1; weak D call: TRBD1 (5 bases). CDR1 PRHDT and CDR2 FYEKMQ come from the germline V gene (reference sequence). The V end was cut by 6 bases, the J end by 1 base, with 9 bases between. The CDR3 has 13 amino acids. The CDR3 here is CASSMGGNTEAFF. The CDR3 DNA follows: TGTGCCAGCAGTATGGGGGGGAACACTGAAGCTTTCTTT.

The rearrangement joins TRBV27 to TRBJ2-3; D not resolved. Germline V gives CDR1 MNHEY, CDR2 SMNVEV (reference sequence). Between the trimmed V and J ends, which lost 5 bases and 1 base, there was a span of 7 bases. The length of the CDR3 is 13 residues. CDR3 in DNA: TGTGCCAGCAGTAGTGGGGGCACAGATACGCAGTATTTT. It codes for CASSSGGTDTQYF.

The V gene is TRBV14, the J gene TRBJ2-3, with D perhaps matching TRBD2 (5 bases). The V and J ends lost 1 base and 0 bases respectively, with 14 bases between them. The CDR3 is 17 residues long. Germline CDR1 is SGHDN and CDR2 is FVKESK. In DNA form, the CDR3 reads TGTGCCAGCAGCCAAGGGGGAGCGTTCCCTAGCACAGATACGCAGTATTTT. Amino acid sequence: CASSQGGAFPSTDTQYF.